This is a list of T cell receptor beta chains from one sample in a study of T cells in Graves' hyperthyroidism and ophthalmopathy. TCRdb called the multiplex PCR reads again in MiXCR, with one record for every CDR3 protein. The table has roughly 500,000 distinct CDR3 sequences, approximately 23% seen once. The sequencing sample was made of blood. The receptors were sampled from a woman aged 65 to 85 with Graves' ophthalmopathy. Both conserved end residues are trimmed from each CDR3. The order of the fields is V gene, CDR3 protein.

TRBV11-2,ASSPRGQSSRYNSPLH
TRBV6-1,ASSEALQSSPLH
TRBV30,AWSPQQGSNTEAF
TRBV19,ASSIRDSNTEAF
TRBV12-3/TRBV12-4,ASSFGQVDYGYT
TRBV10-1,ASSPGTGVETQY
TRBV5-1,ASSFSTGANTGELF
TRBV19,ASTGGSMNTGELF
TRBV6-1,ASSGGSGMYNEQF
TRBV20-1,SAHTGQDLMETQY
TRBV5-1,ASSPGGDRSEQF
TRBV11-2,ASSLQNTDTQY
TRBV27,ASSLSPVGLGKLEQF
TRBV28,ASSARDRGYEQY
TRBV6-2/TRBV6-3,ASSRTGTTGGPQH
TRBV14,ASSQEVKGSPLH
TRBV2,ASRWDRQETQY
TRBV12-3/TRBV12-4,ASSFGVRTDEAF
TRBV7-2,ASSVRAWGLRGQF
TRBV7-2,ASDDRDYGYT
TRBV15,ATSRDHARNTGELF
TRBV12-3/TRBV12-4,ASSLGQSYGYT
TRBV9,ASTLTGSGDWYEQF
TRBV11-2,ATGALSYNEQF
TRBV6-1,ASSDGAIHNEQF
TRBV6-1,ASKLAGAQGEQY
TRBV20-1,SARDGRTGGHEQF
TRBV12-3/TRBV12-4,ASSSTTLLNYGYT
TRBV19,ATDSRPGREIDTGELF
TRBV7-3,ASSQGLGRTDTQY
TRBV6-2/TRBV6-3,ASTHLGRTDTQY
TRBV7-9,ASSRGGNNQPQH
TRBV12-3/TRBV12-4,ASSLGQAGYREH
TRBV3-1,ASSRGRVNYEQY
TRBV18,ASGVGGMNTEAF
TRBV7-2,ASSLLASGTNTGELF
TRBV3-1,ASSQVPGLALYNEQF
TRBV7-2,ASSLETSQPQH
TRBV10-2,ASSESAVSKTEAF
TRBV7-8,ASSLGLGQGWNTGELF
TRBV24-1,ATSEGTKNTDTQY
TRBV20-1,SAQEGNYGYT
TRBV18,ASSPTESTDTQY
TRBV6-1,ASRLAGVGNEQF
TRBV12-3/TRBV12-4,ASRIRGSYEQY
TRBV15,ATSRSREGKLF
TRBV24-1,ATTLCTDRDYGYT
TRBV7-2,ASSLAPGSTDTQY
TRBV27,ASSFGHFTDTQY
TRBV2,ASRRGQFYEQY
TRBV12-3/TRBV12-4,ASSLWGQGGETQY
TRBV10-1,ASTLGREESNYGYT
TRBV2,ASSVGGAGINQPQH